Each of the 10 T cell receptor beta chains below was sequenced from the same sample in a study of response to subunit inactivated influenza vaccine. TCRdb reanalysed the RT-PCR reads using MiXCR and keeps one entry per CDR3 protein. The sample records 800,000 to 1,000,000 distinct CDR3 sequences, about 20% being singletons. Sequences were derived from PBMCs from blood, sampled 5 to 6 days after vaccination. Receptors were obtained from a man aged 50 or older who received an inactivated influenza vaccine.

This CDR3 reads CASSELRKNTEAFF. The DNA of the CDR3 is TGTGCCAGCAGTGAATTAAGGAAGAACACTGAAGCTTTCTTT. The chain has TRBV6-1 and TRBJ1-1; unclear D gene. The CDR3 consists of 14 residues. Germline V gene lookup returns CDR1 MNHNS and CDR2 SASEGT. Trimming left V 2 bases short and J 1 base short, with 8 bases between.

This clonotype was seen a handful of times. The V and J genes are TRBV4-3 and TRBJ1-6, with a weak D call TRBD1 (5 bases). The CDR3 is 15 amino acids. Trimming removed 3 bases at V and 8 bases at J, with 14 bases between. CDR1 is LGHNA and CDR2 is YSLEER in the germline V gene. The CDR3 sequence: CASSQGLSIDSPLHF. CDR3 sequence (DNA): TGCGCCAGCAGCCAGGGACTTAGCATTGATTCACCCCTCCACTTT.

The chain uses TRBV3-1 and TRBJ2-3, with TRBD1 matching 9 bases. Trimming took 1 base from V and 2 from J; bases not matched to a gene: 7. Germline-derived CDR1 and CDR2 are LGHDT and YNNKEL (reference sequence). The CDR3 has 17 amino acids. Here the CDR3 reads CASSQAYRDRATDTQYF. The CDR3 DNA sequence: TGTGCCAGCAGCCAAGCATACCGGGACAGGGCCACAGATACGCAGTATTTT.

This clonotype occurred many times. The chain recombines TRBV29-1 with TRBJ2-1; 8 positions match TRBD1. The CDR3 totals 13 residues. V lost 7 bases and J lost 5; bases outside the gene matches: 7. The V gene's germline CDR1 is SQVTM and CDR2 ANQGSEA. CDR3 DNA sequence: TGCAGCGGGCGGACAGGGTTGGACAATGAGCAGTTCTTC. This sequence encodes CSGRTGLDNEQFF.

The table lists this clonotype with a few counts. The gene calls are TRBV29-1 and TRBJ2-3; D is unclear. The CDR3 contains 12 residues. Germline CDR1 SQVTM, CDR2 ANQGSEA. Trimming removed 0 bases at V and 7 bases at J, with 8 bases between. Here the CDR3 reads CSVEEWANTQYF. CDR3 in DNA: TGCAGCGTTGAAGAATGGGCGAATACGCAGTATTTT.

A few counts support this clonotype. The genes are TRBV29-1 and TRBJ2-1; 7 nucleotides agree with TRBD1. The junction had 6 bases not matched to a gene; V was cut back by 5 bases and J by 5 bases. Germline CDR1 is SQVTM and CDR2 is ANQGSEA. The CDR3 runs 13 residues. The CDR3 region is CSVKKDRDNEQFF. The CDR3 DNA sequence: TGCAGCGTTAAGAAAGACAGGGACAATGAGCAGTTCTTC.

This clonotype came up a few times. Written as DNA, the CDR3 is TGTGCCAGCAGTTTAAAAGCGCGTGGAGGTGGCTACACCTTC. Its translation is CASSLKARGGGYTF. The chain is built from TRBV12-3 or TRBV12-4 and TRBJ1-2; no reliable D call. Trimming pared 2 bases from V and 7 bases from J, leaving 14 bases between. The CDR3 has 14 residues.

This clonotype was found many times. The gene calls are TRBV10-3 and TRBJ2-5; D tentatively fits TRBD1 or TRBD2 (6 bases each). CDR3 length: 15 residues. Deletions cut 4 bases from V and 5 bases from J, with 17 bases between. CDR1 ENHRY and CDR2 SYGVKD come from the germline V gene. This CDR3 reads CAISVGGAFRETQYF. The CDR3 region has the DNA TGTGCCATCAGTGTGGGGGGCGCTTTCAGGGAGACCCAGTACTTC.

The chain links TRBV6-5 to TRBJ2-3; no clear D. V lost 6 bases and J 4 bases, leaving 17 bases between the germline ends. The CDR3 totals 15 residues. CDR1 MNHEY and CDR2 SVGAGI come from the germline V gene. DNA for the CDR3: TGTGCCAGCAGCTACGGACGGAGTGGGGCAGATACGCAGTATTTT. Amino acid sequence: CASSYGRSGADTQYF.

This rearrangement joins TRBV30 to TRBJ1-3, with D hard to call. Per the germline V gene, CDR1 is GTSNPN and CDR2 is SVGIG (reference sequence). This CDR3 region has 14 residues. Trimming stripped 0 bases from V and 9 bases from J, with 15 bases between. The CDR3 bases are TGTGCCTGGAGTGTTTACACGAAAAGTGTCACCATATATTTT. Translating it yields CAWSVYTKSVTIYF.